The 30 T cell receptor beta chains below were found in one sample sequenced in a study of T cell responses to AZD1222 COVID-19 vaccine. Some clones are missing from TCRdb's copy, which holds only in-frame ones; the method was immunoSEQ multiplex PCR. The table has around 150,000 clones, 80% to 95% seen once. Sequences were derived from peripheral blood, sampled 28 days after the second AZD1222 dose. The source of these receptors is an adult who received the AZD1222 COVID-19 vaccine.

This sequence joins TRBV5-1 and TRBJ2-7; possibly TRBD1 for D (6 bases). V gave up 0 bases and J gave up 5 bases, with 24 bases separating them. Germline lookup yields CDR1 SGHRS and CDR2 YFSETQ. The CDR3 spans 18 residues. This CDR3 is CASSLEISRGTASDEQYF. The DNA for the CDR3 is TGCGCCAGCAGCTTGGAGATAAGTAGGGGGACCGCTTCGGACGAGCAGTACTTC.

The chain carries TRBV2 and TRBJ2-5; D remains unclear. Trimming shortened V by 1 base and J by 4 bases, and 13 bases separated the two germline ends. The V gene's germline CDR1 is SNHLY and CDR2 FYNNEI. This CDR3 has 15 amino acids. The CDR3 DNA is TGTGCCAGCAGTGAAGGTGGTGGGCTAGGAGAGACCCAGTACTTC. This gives the protein CASSEGGGLGETQYF.

Only a few counts were recorded for this clone. The chain has TRBV7-3 and TRBJ1-1; no reliable D call. This CDR3 is 13 amino acids long. Trimming took 5 bases from V and 0 from J, leaving 7 bases between them. Germline values: CDR1 SGHTA, CDR2 FQGTGA. This CDR3 is CASSLTVNTEAFF. The DNA for the CDR3 is TGTGCCAGCAGCCTTACAGTGAACACTGAAGCTTTCTTT.

This clone was picked up a small number of times. The chain is built from TRBV9 and TRBJ2-1; 10 bases align to TRBD2. Germline V lookup: CDR1 SGDLS, CDR2 YYNGEE. V lost 5 bases, J lost 0 bases, and 11 bases stayed unmatched. The CDR3 spans 18 residues. CDR3 nucleotides: TGTGCCAGCAGTACCCTAGCGGGGGCCTGGGGCTCCTACAATGAGCAGTTCTTC. This gives the protein CASSTLAGAWGSYNEQFF.

The chain recombines TRBV6-1 with TRBJ1-5, with D tentatively TRBD1 (6 bases). V was cut by 2 bases and J by 2 bases, with 10 bases left in between. The CDR3 extends over 15 amino acids. Germline V gene sequence: CDR1 MNHNS, CDR2 SASEGT. In DNA form, the CDR3 reads TGTGCCAGCAGTGAACAGGGGTCGGGCAATCAGCCCCAGCATTTT. Translation gives CASSEQGSGNQPQHF.

This clone has just one count. The chain combines TRBV11-2 with TRBJ2-1; tentative D call: TRBD2 (5 bases). This CDR3 contains 15 residues. V lost 1 base to trimming and J lost 12 bases, with 19 bases between them. Germline V gene data show CDR1 as SGHAT and CDR2 as FQNNGV. The CDR3 coding sequence is TGTGCCAGCAGCTTAGTAGCTGGGAGCGTCCCGAGGCAGTTCTTC. Translating it yields CASSLVAGSVPRQFF.

The chain uses TRBV29-1 and TRBJ2-1; 9 nucleotides line up with TRBD2. Germline V gene lookup returns CDR1 SQVTM and CDR2 ANQGSEA. The CDR3 sequence is 15 residues long. Germline trimming cut 0 bases from V and 8 bases from J; bases unmatched to any gene: 8. The CDR3 sequence: CSVEDAGGPPDEQFF. The CDR3 DNA sequence: TGCAGCGTTGAAGATGCGGGAGGGCCTCCGGATGAGCAGTTCTTC.

The chain is built from TRBV6-6 and TRBJ2-3, with 14 bases matching TRBD2. The length of the CDR3 is 16 residues. V lost 6 bases and J lost 4; bases outside the gene matches: 6. Germline values: CDR1 MNHNY, CDR2 SVGAGI (reference sequence). CDR3 bases: TGTGCCAGCAGCCTCGGGACTAGCGGGGGACCAGATACGCAGTATTTT. It specifies CASSLGTSGGPDTQYF.

The chain is built from TRBV11-2 and TRBJ2-7, with 7 bases matching TRBD2. Germline loops: CDR1 SGHAT, CDR2 FQNNGV. The CDR3 contains 18 residues. V was clipped by 4 bases and J by 3 bases; unmatched bases: 18. The CDR3 DNA reads as TGTGCCAGCAGCTCCTTCCTGAGACTAGCCGGTGGGTACTACGAGCAGTACTTC. Protein sequence: CASSSFLRLAGGYYEQYF.

The chain employs TRBV6-2 or TRBV6-3 and TRBJ1-5; 7 positions match TRBD1. V trimming: 7 bases; J trimming: 4 bases; junction bases outside the gene matches: 16. This CDR3 is 17 amino acids long. Per the germline V gene, CDR1 is MNHEY and CDR2 is SVGEGT. The CDR3 loop reads CASTPTRGAQLNQPQHF. The CDR3, as DNA: TGTGCCAGCACCCCCACCAGGGGGGCGCAGTTGAATCAGCCCCAGCATTTT.

This chain connects TRBV4-3 to TRBJ2-2; no firm D call. This CDR3 is 15 amino acids long. Per the germline V gene, CDR1 is LGHNA and CDR2 is YSLEER. V dropped 0 bases and J dropped 2 bases, with 7 bases sitting between them. For the CDR3, the DNA is TGCGCCAGCAGCCAAGAACAGACAAACACCGGGGAGCTGTTTTTT. It translates to CASSQEQTNTGELFF.

In its sample, this clone was seen a few times. This CDR3 reads CASSLASSYEQYF. As DNA, the CDR3 is TGTGCCAGCAGTTTGGCCAGCTCCTACGAGCAGTACTTC. This chain uses TRBV12-3 or TRBV12-4 with TRBJ2-7, with D uncertain. V was clipped by 3 bases and J by 0 bases, with 6 bases between them. The CDR3 has 13 amino acids.

This clone was seen a single time. The genes are TRBV3-1 (or the pseudogene TRBV3-2) and TRBJ1-1; D unresolved. Germline CDR1 and CDR2: LGHDT and YNNKEL (reference sequence). This CDR3 contains 12 residues. The germline V and J ends were trimmed by 4 bases and 1 base, with 4 bases remaining between them. Written as DNA, the CDR3 is TGTGCCAGCAGCCTGGGGAACACTGAAGCTTTCTTT. It yields the protein CASSLGNTEAFF.

This rearrangement joins TRBV4-1 to TRBJ1-3, with a tentative D call TRBD1 (6 bases). Germline CDR1 and CDR2: MGHRA and YSYEKL. V was trimmed by 1 base and J by 0 bases, leaving 13 bases between them. The CDR3 spans 17 residues. CDR3 sequence reads: CASSQGDIGFSGNTIYF. As DNA, the CDR3 is TGCGCCAGCAGCCAAGGGGACATAGGGTTCTCTGGAAACACCATATATTTT.

The gene calls are TRBV4-2 and TRBJ1-2; weak D call: TRBD1 (5 bases). Between the trimmed V and J ends, which lost 1 base and 1 base, there was a span of 16 bases. The CDR3 has 17 amino acids. CDR1 is LGHNA and CDR2 is YNFKEQ in the germline V gene. The CDR3 loop is CASSQALAGPLNYGYTF. The CDR3 region has the DNA TGTGCCAGCAGCCAAGCGTTGGCAGGGCCGCTTAACTATGGCTACACCTTC.

V gene TRBV12-3 or TRBV12-4 combines with J gene TRBJ1-2, with D maybe TRBD1 (6 bases). This CDR3 contains 13 residues. V gave up 1 base and J gave up 8 bases, with 11 bases separating them. The CDR3 coding sequence is TGTGCCAGCAGTTTAGGCCAGGGGACAGGCTACACCTTC. As protein: CASSLGQGTGYTF.

This sequence joins TRBV6-5 and TRBJ1-5; D gene ambiguous. Germline CDR1 MNHEY, CDR2 SVGAGI. The CDR3 totals 15 residues. Deletions cut 10 bases from V and 0 bases from J, with 16 bases between. The chain's CDR3 is CATNVGFYSNQPQHF. Written as DNA, the CDR3 is TGTGCCACAAACGTGGGGTTCTATAGCAATCAGCCCCAGCATTTT.

The rearrangement links TRBV15 to TRBJ2-1, with D possibly TRBD2 on 6 matching bases. V lost 5 bases to trimming and J lost 5 bases, with 16 bases between them. There are 15 residues in the CDR3. In germline, CDR1 is LNHNV, CDR2 YYDKDF (reference sequence). DNA for the CDR3: TGTGCCACCAGCCACGCGGGGCCGATTAACAATGAGCAGTTCTTC. As protein: CATSHAGPINNEQFF.

CDR3 coding DNA: TGTGCCAGCAGCCCTAAGGGTGCGGCCCACTACAATGAGCAGTTCTTC. It yields the protein CASSPKGAAHYNEQFF. The rearrangement joins TRBV11-1 to TRBJ2-1; no reliable D call. Trimming removed 5 bases at V and 3 bases at J, with 17 bases between. Germline V gene sequence: CDR1 SGHAT, CDR2 FQDESV (reference sequence). CDR3 length: 16 residues.

The rearrangement uses TRBV7-9 and TRBJ1-5; D may be TRBD1 (5 bases). The CDR3 sequence is 15 residues long. The germline CDR1 and CDR2 sequences are SEHNR and FQNEAQ (reference sequence). V gave up 5 bases and J gave up 3 bases, with 14 bases separating them. CDR3 sequence: CASSPGTSTNQPQHF. CDR3 nucleotide sequence: TGTGCCAGCAGCCCCGGGACCTCTACCAATCAGCCCCAGCATTTT.

V is TRBV12-3 or TRBV12-4 and J is TRBJ2-6; D gene unclear. The V gene lost 6 bases and the J gene lost 2 bases, with 5 bases spanning the gap. The CDR3 length is 13 residues. CDR3: CASSPTGANVLTF. As DNA, the CDR3 is TGTGCCAGCAGCCCCACTGGGGCCAACGTCCTGACTTTC.

The CDR3 loop is CASSGSFSGGAYNEQFF. CDR3 bases: TGTGCCAGCAGTGGATCCTTTAGCGGGGGTGCCTACAATGAGCAGTTCTTC. V gene TRBV2 combines with J gene TRBJ2-1; 9 bases map to TRBD2. The length of the CDR3 is 17 residues. V was pared by 4 bases and J by 2 bases, with 9 bases of the junction left unmatched. Germline V gene sequence: CDR1 SNHLY, CDR2 FYNNEI.

J is TRBJ2-5 and V is TRBV5-4, with D tentatively TRBD1 (6 bases). V was pared by 4 bases and J by 5 bases, with 18 bases between. Germline CDR1 is SGHNT and CDR2 is YYREEE (reference sequence). The CDR3 covers 15 residues. The CDR3 DNA reads TGTGCCAGCAGCCTAAGTATAAGACAGGAGGAGACCCAGTACTTC. It specifies CASSLSIRQEETQYF.

The J gene is TRBJ2-5, the V gene TRBV3-1 (or the pseudogene TRBV3-2), with D possibly matching TRBD1 (5 bases). V dropped 0 bases and J dropped 0 bases, with 11 bases sitting between them. The germline gives CDR1 LGHDT, CDR2 YNNKEL (reference sequence). The CDR3 has 16 amino acids. The CDR3 sequence is CASSQDYQGHQETQYF. The DNA of the CDR3 is TGTGCCAGCAGCCAAGATTACCAGGGCCACCAAGAGACCCAGTACTTC.

V is TRBV6-2 or TRBV6-3 and J is TRBJ1-5; no reliable D call. The CDR3 extends over 15 amino acids. The V gene's germline CDR1 is MNHEY and CDR2 SVGEGT. V lost 2 bases, J lost 0 bases, and 8 bases lay in between. The CDR3 nucleotides are TGTGCCAGCAGTTACCCAGGATATAGCAATCAGCCCCAGCATTTT. Its translation is CASSYPGYSNQPQHF.

The genes are TRBV7-8 and TRBJ2-6, with 9 bases identical to TRBD2. CDR1 is SGHVS, CDR2 FQNEAQ, per germline. The ends lost 4 bases at V and 0 bases at J; junction bases unmatched: 7. There are 18 residues in the CDR3. CDR3 sequence: CASSSSGRLLSGANVLTF. The CDR3 DNA is TGTGCCAGCAGCTCGAGCGGGAGGCTACTCTCTGGGGCCAACGTCCTGACTTTC.

V is TRBV6-5 and J is TRBJ1-3; no clear D. The V end was cut by 8 bases, the J end by 3 bases, with 14 bases between. The CDR3 is 14 residues long. Germline CDR1 and CDR2: MNHEY and SVGAGI. The CDR3 spells CASAPSPVGNTIYF. The DNA for the CDR3 is TGTGCCAGCGCCCCGAGTCCAGTTGGAAACACCATATATTTT.

The chain's CDR3 is CASSPGTGVRYEQYF. CDR3 nucleotides: TGTGCCAGCAGCCCCGGGACAGGGGTTCGTTACGAGCAGTACTTC. This sequence joins TRBV3-1 (or the pseudogene TRBV3-2) and TRBJ2-7; 10 bases line up with TRBD1. The V and J ends lost 4 bases and 4 bases, in that order; junction bases with no gene match: 7. Per germline, CDR1 LGHDT and CDR2 YNNKEL (reference sequence). There are 15 residues in the CDR3.

The chain recombines TRBV7-3 with TRBJ1-1; 7 positions agree with TRBD1. The trim removed 5 bases at V and 0 bases at J, leaving 9 bases unmatched. The CDR3 consists of 16 residues. From germline, CDR1 is SGHTA and CDR2 FQGTGA. The CDR3 is CASSPGQLFMNTEAFF. The CDR3 DNA is TGTGCCAGCAGCCCGGGACAGCTCTTCATGAACACTGAAGCTTTCTTT.

The gene calls are TRBV27 and TRBJ2-2; 8 bases are shared with TRBD1. This CDR3 is built from 16 residues. The V gene end was trimmed by 6 bases and the J gene end by 7 bases; junction bases not matched to a gene: 13. Germline lookup yields CDR1 MNHEY and CDR2 SMNVEV (reference sequence). In DNA form, the CDR3 reads TGTGCCAGCAGCTCACTCGGACAGGGATTTGTCGGGGAGCTGTTTTTT. This translates into CASSSLGQGFVGELFF.